These T cell receptor beta chains were read from a single sample in a study of OX40 agonist ivuxolimab in advanced cancers. Here immunoSEQ multiplex PCR was the method, and the copy in TCRdb shows in-frame clones only, minus some. The sample has roughly 15,000 clones, around 77% seen once; the top ten hold about a quarter. Sequenced here: CD4+ or CD8+ T cells sorted from blood, sampled in a trial of the OX40 agonist ivuxolimab. Receptors were obtained from an adult with an advanced solid tumor such as melanoma, head and neck, liver or kidney cancer. Both conserved end residues are part of each CDR3. A D gene is named only where the DNA matches it firmly. Part of the rows lack a size; the others show once, few, many or a class for expanded clones.

len	d_gene	v_gene	abundance	j_gene	CDR3nt	CDR3aa
18	.	TRBV11-1	.	TRBJ2-7	TGTGCCAGCAGCTTTGACGCGCCGGCGGGGGCTTTTTCCTACGAGCAGTACTTC	CASSFDAPAGAFSYEQYF
14	TRBD2	TRBV15	medium-sized	TRBJ2-7	TGTGCCACCAGCAGAGAGGGACTAGCGAGCGAGCAGTACTTC	CATSREGLASEQYF
15	.	TRBV7-9	medium-sized	TRBJ2-3	TGTGCCAGCAGCCCGCCGGGGTTGTCTACAGATACGCAGTATTTT	CASSPPGLSTDTQYF
15	TRBD1	TRBV5-1	once	TRBJ2-1	TGCGCCAGCAGCGGCGGACAGGGAGGACGGAATGAGCAGTTCTTC	CASSGGQGGRNEQFF
14	.	TRBV4-1	few	TRBJ1-1	TGCGCCAGCAGCTGGAGACAGGAGAACACTGAAGCTTTCTTT	CASSWRQENTEAFF
18	TRBD2	TRBV5-1	.	TRBJ2-5	TGCGCCAGCAGCTTGGCCCTAGCGGGAGTATCCGGACAAGAGACCCAGTACTTC	CASSLALAGVSGQETQYF
13	.	TRBV10-1	.	TRBJ1-3	TGCGCCAGCGGAGGGGTCTCTGGAAACACCATATATTTT	CASGGVSGNTIYF
15	.	TRBV5-1	.	TRBJ1-1	TGCGCCAGCAGCTTGTCACCCTCGCTGAACACTGAAGCTTTCTTT	CASSLSPSLNTEAFF
14	.	TRBV28	.	TRBJ2-7	TGTGCCAGCAGTTTAAGGTATGGGGCCTACGAGCAGTACTTC	CASSLRYGAYEQYF
15	.	TRBV7-9	.	TRBJ2-7	TGTGCCAGCAGCCCTAGGGACGGGGCGTGGGACGAGCAGTACTTC	CASSPRDGAWDEQYF
11	.	TRBV27	.	TRBJ2-7	TGTGCCAGCAGTTTATTCTACGAGCAGTACTTC	CASSLFYEQYF
16	TRBD1	TRBV28	.	TRBJ2-2	TGTGCCAGCAGTTTCCACAGGGGGAAGAACACCGGGGAGCTGTTTTTT	CASSFHRGKNTGELFF
14	.	TRBV5-1	.	TRBJ2-3	TGCGCCAGCAGCCAAGACAGATACACAGATACGCAGTATTTT	CASSQDRYTDTQYF
16	.	TRBV10-1	.	TRBJ2-3	TGCGCCAGCAGTGAAGCCCGAGGATTCTTAGCAGATACGCAGTATTTT	CASSEARGFLADTQYF
13	.	TRBV6-5	.	TRBJ2-1	TGTGCCAGCAGTTACGACAGCTACAATGAGCAGTTCTTC	CASSYDSYNEQFF
14	.	TRBV6-5	.	TRBJ1-1	TGTGCCAGCAGTTACTTGAATTTGAACACTGAAGCTTTCTTT	CASSYLNLNTEAFF
15	.	TRBV18	.	TRBJ1-5	TGTGCCAGCTCACCGGACGGCGATAGCAATCAGCCCCAGCATTTT	CASSPDGDSNQPQHF
15	.	TRBV7-3	once	TRBJ1-6	TGTGCCAGCAGCTTAAATGGGGGACCTGGGTCACCCCTCCACTTT	CASSLNGGPGSPLHF
14	.	TRBV19	medium-sized	TRBJ1-2	TGTGCCAGTAGTATAGTTTCAGCTAACTATGGCTACACCTTC	CASSIVSANYGYTF
16	TRBD2	TRBV6-6	.	TRBJ2-5	TGTGCCAGCAACTTAGGACTAGCGGGAGTGGCGGAGACCCAGTACTTC	CASNLGLAGVAETQYF
14	.	TRBV4-1	.	TRBJ2-7	TGCGCCAGCAGCCATAGGGGCAACGCTAGGGAGCAGTACTTC	CASSHRGNAREQYF
15	.	TRBV9	.	TRBJ2-1	TGTGCCAGCAGCCTGGGGGGCGGGATAGGGAATGAGCAGTTCTTC	CASSLGGGIGNEQFF
15	.	TRBV29-1	.	TRBJ2-1	TGCAGCGTTTTCGGGACTCCGAGCTCCTACAATGAGCAGTTCTTC	CSVFGTPSSYNEQFF
18	TRBD2	TRBV5-4	once	TRBJ2-7	TGTGCCAGCAGCTTGCGAATTTCCTCACTAGCGGAGATCTACGAGCAGTACTTC	CASSLRISSLAEIYEQYF
16	TRBD2	TRBV5-6	.	TRBJ2-7	TGTGCCAGCAGCTTGGGGGCGGGGGTGAGTAGAGACGAGCAGTACTTC	CASSLGAGVSRDEQYF
16	TRBD2	TRBV7-9	.	TRBJ2-3	TGTGCCAGCACCCAGGGACTAGCGGGCACCACAGATACGCAGTATTTT	CASTQGLAGTTDTQYF
19	TRBD1	TRBV11-1	.	TRBJ2-7	TGTGCCAGCAGCCACCCCGACCCCGTAGACAGGGGGAGCTCCTACGAGCAGTACTTC	CASSHPDPVDRGSSYEQYF
15	.	TRBV6-6	.	TRBJ1-5	TGTGCCAGCAGTTACGGCGGACAGTTGAATCAGCCCCAGCATTTT	CASSYGGQLNQPQHF
15	TRBD2	TRBV9	.	TRBJ2-1	TGTGCCAGCAGCGTAGAACTAGCGGAATACAATGAGCAGTTCTTC	CASSVELAEYNEQFF
13	.	TRBV14	.	TRBJ2-7	TGTGCCAGCAGCCAAGTGACCCACTACGAGCAGTACTTC	CASSQVTHYEQYF
14	.	TRBV7-4	.	TRBJ2-6	TGTGCCAGCAGCTCACAAAGTCGGGCCAACGTCCTGACTTTC	CASSSQSRANVLTF
15	.	TRBV11-2	.	TRBJ1-1	TGTGCCAGCAGCTTGGGTATCAGTGGGAACACTGAAGCTTTCTTT	CASSLGISGNTEAFF
15	.	TRBV5-6	.	TRBJ1-5	TGTGCCAGCAGCCCATGGTATAGCGACAATCAGCCCCAGCATTTT	CASSPWYSDNQPQHF
16	.	TRBV28	few	TRBJ1-5	TGTGCCAGCACCTCTAAAAAGGGGTTTAGCAATCAGCCCCAGCATTTT	CASTSKKGFSNQPQHF
15	TRBD2	TRBV27	.	TRBJ2-1	TGTGCCAGCAGTTTCGTAGCGGCGGGGGGAAATGAGCAGTTCTTC	CASSFVAAGGNEQFF
11	.	TRBV2	few	TRBJ1-5	TGTGCCAGCAGGGGGGATCAGCCCCAGCATTTT	CASRGDQPQHF
15	.	TRBV28	.	TRBJ2-1	TGTGCCAGCAGTTTAACGGCTAGCTCCTACAATGAGCAGTTCTTC	CASSLTASSYNEQFF
8	.	TRBV5-6	.	TRBJ1-2	TGTGCCAGCAGCGTCGACACCTTC	CASSVDTF
15	TRBD1	TRBV28	.	TRBJ2-5	TGTGCCAGCAGTCTAACACGGACAGGGCAAGAGACCCAGTACTTC	CASSLTRTGQETQYF
15	TRBD1	TRBV25-1	.	TRBJ2-4	TGTGCCAGCAGTGAACCCGGACAGGGTAAAAACATTCAGTACTTC	CASSEPGQGKNIQYF
16	.	TRBV7-6	.	TRBJ2-3	TGTGCCAGCAGCGACCTACTAGCTGGGGGGCAAGATACGCAGTATTTT	CASSDLLAGGQDTQYF
18	TRBD1	TRBV7-8	.	TRBJ2-4	TGTGCCAGCAGCTCAGGACAGGACACCACCCTAGCCAAAAACATTCAGTACTTC	CASSSGQDTTLAKNIQYF
15	.	TRBV5-4	.	TRBJ2-7	TGTGCCAGCAGCTTGGGCGGGACAGTCCTCTACGAGCAGTACTTC	CASSLGGTVLYEQYF
17	TRBD2	TRBV27	.	TRBJ2-2	TGTGCCAGCAGTTCTAATATAGCGGGAGGGGTCACCGGGGAGCTGTTTTTT	CASSSNIAGGVTGELFF
15	.	TRBV9	.	TRBJ1-5	TGTGCCAGCAGCGTAGGGGGAGTTAGCAATCAGCCCCAGCATTTT	CASSVGGVSNQPQHF
16	.	TRBV15	.	TRBJ2-3	TGTGCCACCAGCAGAGCTAACTCGGACAGCACAGATACGCAGTATTTT	CATSRANSDSTDTQYF
16	.	TRBV27	.	TRBJ1-5	TGTGCCAGCAGTTTGTTAGGGGGGGAAAGCAATCAGCCCCAGCATTTT	CASSLLGGESNQPQHF
13	.	TRBV10-3	.	TRBJ2-7	TGTGCCATCAGTGATGGCAGGACCTACGAGCAGTACTTC	CAISDGRTYEQYF
16	TRBD1	TRBV11-2	.	TRBJ2-2	TGTGCCAGCAGCCCGACAGGGGGCGCGGTCACCGGGGAGCTGTTTTTT	CASSPTGGAVTGELFF